The 14 T cell receptor beta chains listed next were all sequenced from one sample in a study of technical replicates of blood from a handful of donors. Generated by immunoSEQ multiplex PCR, the TCRdb table keeps only in-frame clones and is missing some. This table has approximately 88,000 clones, around 94% appearing once. The sequenced sample was T cells isolated from PBMCs. These receptors all come from a human donor in good health.

This chain connects TRBV5-1 to TRBJ2-5, with 7 bases aligning to TRBD2. With 1 base clipped from V and 2 bases from J, the junction kept 5 bases outside the gene matches. The V gene's germline CDR1 is SGHRS and CDR2 YFSETQ. CDR3 size: 15 residues. DNA of the CDR3: TGCGCCAGCAGCTTGCTAACTAGCGTTCAAGAGACCCAGTACTTC. Residues: CASSLLTSVQETQYF.

This clone was seen a few times. V is TRBV9 and J is TRBJ1-1; a weak D match, TRBD1 (5 bases). Trimming left V 3 bases short and J 1 base short, with 10 bases between. Germline CDR1 SGDLS, CDR2 YYNGEE. This CDR3 spans 14 amino acids. CDR3 residues: CASSGGSQNTEAFF. CDR3 DNA sequence: TGTGCCAGCAGCGGGGGCAGTCAGAACACTGAAGCTTTCTTT.

This rearrangement joins TRBV9 to TRBJ2-3; D remains unclear. Germline values: CDR1 SGDLS, CDR2 YYNGEE. Trimming stripped 3 bases from V and 5 bases from J, with 13 bases between. The CDR3 is 14 amino acids. The CDR3 protein is CASSDRRSGDTQYF. In nucleotides, the CDR3 is TGTGCCAGCAGCGATCGCCGCTCGGGAGATACGCAGTATTTT.

The chain combines TRBV9 with TRBJ1-2; D not resolved. The V end was cut by 0 bases, the J end by 8 bases, with 8 bases between. The CDR3 has 12 residues. Germline V gene data show CDR1 as SGDLS and CDR2 as YYNGEE. CDR3 DNA sequence: TGTGCCAGCAGCGTAGACGGGTACGGCTACACCTTC. Translated: CASSVDGYGYTF.

The chain is built from TRBV2 and TRBJ1-5; no clear D gene. CDR1 and CDR2 (germline): SNHLY, FYNNEI. This CDR3 region has 15 residues. V lost 1 base to trimming and J lost 0 bases, with 7 bases between them. The CDR3: CASSEGAYSNQPQHF. CDR3 sequence (DNA): TGTGCCAGCAGTGAAGGGGCATATAGCAATCAGCCCCAGCATTTT.

The rearrangement uses TRBV5-1 and TRBJ1-1; 8 bases are a match to TRBD1. The CDR3 sequence is 18 residues long. Germline-derived CDR1 and CDR2 are SGHRS and YFSETQ. Trimming removed 4 bases from V and 5 bases from J; junction bases left unmatched: 19. This CDR3 is CASSPPFRDRSPWTEAFF. The CDR3 bases are TGCGCCAGCAGCCCCCCATTTCGGGACAGGAGTCCCTGGACTGAAGCTTTCTTT.

The rearrangement uses TRBV15 and TRBJ2-2; 10 positions agree with TRBD2. Germline CDR1 reads LNHNV; CDR2 reads YYDKDF (reference sequence). The CDR3 sequence is 16 residues long. The trim removed 2 bases at V and 1 base at J, leaving 1 base unmatched. In DNA, the CDR3 is TGTGCCACCAGCAGACTAGCGGGGGTGAACACCGGGGAGCTGTTTTTT. It specifies CATSRLAGVNTGELFF.

The chain links TRBV6-5 to TRBJ2-7, with D possibly matching TRBD2 (5 bases). The V end lost 0 bases, the J end lost 2 bases, and 5 bases lay between the germline ends. The CDR3 totals 13 residues. CDR1 and CDR2 from the germline V gene are MNHEY and SVGAGI. The CDR3 region is CASSYSRAYEQYF. The CDR3 bases are TGTGCCAGCAGTTACTCGAGGGCCTACGAGCAGTACTTC.

The J gene is TRBJ2-5, the V gene TRBV9; tentative D call: TRBD2 (6 bases). CDR1 is SGDLS and CDR2 is YYNGEE in the germline V gene. Trimming pared 0 bases from V and 8 bases from J, leaving 14 bases between. The CDR3 contains 14 residues. The DNA for the CDR3 is TGTGCCAGCAGCGTAGAAGGCGGGGCCGGAACCCAGTACTTC. It encodes CASSVEGGAGTQYF.

The chain recombines TRBV28 with TRBJ2-7, with D possibly TRBD1 on 5 matching bases. Germline CDR1 MDHEN, CDR2 SYDVKM. V dropped 6 bases and J dropped 0 bases, with 12 bases sitting between them. This CDR3 has 14 amino acids. The CDR3 DNA is TGTGCCAGCAGCTCCCCGACAGACTCCTACGAGCAGTACTTC. Translation gives CASSSPTDSYEQYF. The whole variable domain, filled in from reference TRBV28 and TRBJ2-7, reads DVKVTQSSRYLVKRTGEKVFLECVQDMDHENMFWYRQDPGLGLRLIYFSYDVKMKEKGDIPEGYSVSREKKERFSLILESASTNQTSMYLCASSSPTDSYEQYFGPGTRLTVT.

The V call is TRBV6-1, the J call TRBJ1-2, with D perhaps matching TRBD1 (6 bases). V was clipped by 2 bases and J by 0 bases, with 10 bases between them. CDR3 length: 15 residues. The germline V gene encodes CDR1 MNHNS and CDR2 SASEGT. The CDR3 spells CASSETGTPNYGYTF. As DNA, the CDR3 is TGTGCCAGCAGTGAAACAGGGACCCCTAACTATGGCTACACCTTC.

This clone came up once. This rearrangement joins TRBV19 to TRBJ1-2; tentative D call: TRBD1 (6 bases). Germline-derived CDR1 and CDR2 are LNHDA and SQIVND (reference sequence). V gave up 1 base and J gave up 2 bases, with 11 bases separating them. The CDR3 sequence is 15 residues long. CDR3 sequence: CASSIVQGSNYGYTF. For the CDR3, the DNA is TGTGCCAGTAGTATAGTACAGGGATCAAACTATGGCTACACCTTC.

The chain joins TRBV5-5 to TRBJ2-7; possible D gene TRBD1, 6 bases. CDR1 SGHKS and CDR2 YYEKEE come from the germline V gene (reference sequence). This CDR3 contains 12 residues. Between the trimmed V and J ends, which lost 4 bases and 5 bases, there was a span of 10 bases. CDR3 sequence reads: CASSHNRDEQYF. DNA of the CDR3: TGTGCCAGCAGCCATAACAGGGACGAGCAGTACTTC.

CDR3 region: CASSVQGAGYEQYF. CDR3 nucleotides: TGTGCCAGCAGCGTACAGGGGGCGGGCTACGAGCAGTACTTC. The rearrangement links TRBV7-2 to TRBJ2-7, with 9 bases identical to TRBD1. CDR1 SGHTA and CDR2 FQGNSA come from the germline V gene. With V trimmed by 5 bases and J by 3 bases, 5 bases remained unmatched. The CDR3 is 14 amino acids.